The 21 T cell receptor beta chains below were found in one sample sequenced in a study of blood T cell repertoires in COVID-19. The method was immunoSEQ multiplex PCR; TCRdb's version includes in-frame clones alone and lacks a portion of them. The data contain 350,000 to 400,000 clones, just under 90% of them seen just once; the ten biggest clones take up 1.7%. Specimen: PBMCs or T cells enriched from blood (not recorded which). These TCRs come from a woman in her 30s who had recovered from COVID-19.

V gene TRBV11-2 combines with J gene TRBJ1-2; TRBD1 agrees at 7 bases. Germline lookup yields CDR1 SGHAT and CDR2 FQNNGV. The trim removed 4 bases at V and 8 bases at J, leaving 13 bases unmatched. The CDR3 contains 15 residues. CDR3 region: CASSSGQTVPQGYTF. The CDR3 DNA reads TGTGCCAGCAGCTCGGGACAGACAGTCCCACAGGGCTACACCTTC.

The CDR3 sequence: CASTSRDRDGEKLFF. The CDR3 nucleotides read TGTGCCAGCACCTCCCGGGACAGGGACGGTGAAAAACTGTTTTTT. The chain employs TRBV13 and TRBJ1-4; TRBD1 matches 9 bases. Germline V lookup: CDR1 PRHDT, CDR2 FYEKMQ (reference sequence). The CDR3 sequence is 15 residues long. After removal of 7 bases from V and 7 bases from J, the junction contained 10 bases not matched to a gene.

The J gene is TRBJ2-1, the V gene TRBV5-1; 9 bases fit TRBD1. This CDR3 is 16 amino acids long. Trimming removed 1 base from V and 2 bases from J; junction bases left unmatched: 4. Per germline, CDR1 SGHRS and CDR2 YFSETQ. The CDR3 loop is CASSLSRTGAYNEQFF. The DNA for the CDR3 is TGCGCCAGCAGCTTGTCGCGGACAGGGGCCTACAATGAGCAGTTCTTC.

This clone is a singleton in its sample. This rearrangement joins TRBV12-3 or TRBV12-4 to TRBJ2-7; D is unresolved. The CDR3 loop spans 11 amino acids. Trimming left V 6 bases short and J 2 bases short, with 5 bases between. CDR3 protein: CASSYAYEQYF. Here the CDR3 DNA reads TGTGCCAGCAGCTACGCCTACGAGCAGTACTTC.

Written as DNA, the CDR3 is TGTGCCAGCAGTTACTCCCGGGAAGAGAAGAGGACCCAGTACTTC. The encoded protein is CASSYSREEKRTQYF. The rearrangement joins TRBV6-6 to TRBJ2-5; possibly TRBD2 for D (5 bases). Germline assignment: CDR1 MNHNY and CDR2 SVGAGI (reference sequence). The CDR3 extends over 15 amino acids. The germline V and J ends were trimmed by 0 bases and 7 bases, with 15 bases remaining between them.

V is TRBV18 and J is TRBJ1-4; D remains ambiguous. Germline assignment: CDR1 KGHSH and CDR2 LQKENI. This CDR3 has 15 residues. Trimming removed 5 bases from V and 3 bases from J, with 13 bases in between. The CDR3: CASSALAAPNEKLFF. The DNA of the CDR3 is TGTGCCAGCTCAGCCTTGGCAGCGCCTAATGAAAAACTGTTTTTT. Variable domain in full (rest from reference TRBV18 and TRBJ1-4): NAGVMQNPRHLVRRRGQEARLRCSPMKGHSHVYWYRQLPEEGLKFMVYLQKENIIDESGMPKERFSAEFPKEGPSILRIQQVVRGDSAAYFCASSALAAPNEKLFFGSGTQLSVL.

This clone was seen only once. The rearrangement links TRBV11-3 to TRBJ2-1; D unclear. Germline CDR1 and CDR2: SGHNT and YENEEA. The V end lost 5 bases, the J end lost 6 bases, and 11 bases lay between the germline ends. The CDR3 totals 13 residues. CDR3 amino acids: CASSDPEFNEQFF. The CDR3 DNA is TGTGCCAGCAGCGATCCGGAGTTCAATGAGCAGTTCTTC.

This chain uses TRBV29-1 with TRBJ2-5; TRBD1 is a possible D gene (6 bases). The CDR3 consists of 15 residues. Deletions cut 3 bases from V and 1 base from J, with 15 bases between. Germline CDR1 reads SQVTM; CDR2 reads ANQGSEA. CDR3 DNA sequence: TGCAGCGTTGACAGGGGCACCACGTTCCAAGAGACCCAGTACTTC. Residues: CSVDRGTTFQETQYF.

The chain uses TRBV7-8 and TRBJ2-5, with 8 bases matching TRBD2. The CDR3 is 15 amino acids. Germline trimming cut 6 bases from V and 2 bases from J; bases unmatched to any gene: 8. The V gene's germline CDR1 is SGHVS and CDR2 FQNEAQ. Here the CDR3 reads CASRNSGVRQETQYF. The CDR3 bases are TGTGCCAGCAGAAATAGCGGGGTGAGACAAGAGACCCAGTACTTC. Full variable domain (remainder filled in from reference TRBV7-8 and TRBJ2-5): GAGVSQSPRYKVAKRGQDVALRCDPISGHVSLFWYQQALGQGPEFLTYFQNEAQLDKSGLPSDRFFAERPEGSVSTLKIQRTQQEDSAVYLCASRNSGVRQETQYFGPGTRLLVL.

The genes are TRBV29-1 and TRBJ2-1, with D possibly TRBD1 on 6 matching bases. V was shortened by 1 base and J by 15 bases, with 22 bases between the two germline ends. The CDR3 runs to 14 residues. The germline gives CDR1 SQVTM, CDR2 ANQGSEA. This CDR3 is CSVEGVGMAGALFF. DNA of the CDR3: TGCAGCGTTGAAGGCGTAGGAATGGCAGGGGCTCTGTTCTTC.

The rearrangement uses TRBV7-9 and TRBJ2-7; 9 nucleotides agree with TRBD1. The CDR3 has 15 amino acids. Trimming took 0 bases from V and 6 from J; bases not matched to a gene: 6. CDR1 and CDR2 (germline): SEHNR, FQNEAQ (reference sequence). The CDR3 loop is CASSLAQGASVEQYF. CDR3 DNA sequence: TGTGCCAGCAGCTTAGCACAGGGGGCCTCCGTCGAGCAGTACTTC.

The chain recombines TRBV5-6 with TRBJ2-7, with 8 bases fitting TRBD1. The V gene end was trimmed by 2 bases and the J gene end by 5 bases; junction bases not matched to a gene: 12. The CDR3 runs to 16 residues. CDR1 and CDR2 (germline): SGHDT, YYEEEE. CDR3 coding DNA: TGTGCCAGCAGCTTCCCCAGGACAGGGAGGTTTAACGAGCAGTACTTC. Amino acid sequence: CASSFPRTGRFNEQYF.

The rearrangement links TRBV10-2 to TRBJ1-4, with D maybe TRBD1 (5 bases). Germline values: CDR1 WSHSY, CDR2 SAAADI. V lost 1 base and J 4 bases, leaving 10 bases between the germline ends. This CDR3 comprises 15 residues. The CDR3 nucleotides read TGCGCCAGCAGTGAGTGGTTGACAGTTAATGAAAAACTGTTTTTT. It translates to CASSEWLTVNEKLFF.

This clone was seen once. The chain employs TRBV7-9 and TRBJ1-4, with 7 bases lining up with TRBD1. Germline CDR1 SEHNR, CDR2 FQNEAQ (reference sequence). The trim removed 6 bases at V and 1 base at J, leaving 11 bases unmatched. The CDR3 is made up of 17 amino acids. CDR3 sequence: CASRGGTDRVTNEKLFF. CDR3 coding DNA: TGTGCCAGCAGAGGTGGGACCGACAGGGTAACTAATGAAAAACTGTTTTTT.

The V gene is TRBV2, the J gene TRBJ1-1; no firm D call. This CDR3 has 12 residues. The V and J ends lost 11 bases and 1 base respectively, with 11 bases between them. Germline values: CDR1 SNHLY, CDR2 FYNNEI. Written as DNA, the CDR3 is TGTGCCGGCCGAACCTCGAACACTGAAGCTTTCTTT. Amino acid sequence: CAGRTSNTEAFF.

This sequence joins TRBV28 and TRBJ2-1, with TRBD2 matching over 13 bases. The CDR3 consists of 16 residues. Germline trimming cut 7 bases from V and 1 base from J; bases unmatched to any gene: 4. Per the germline V gene, CDR1 is MDHEN and CDR2 is SYDVKM. CDR3 amino acids: CASTLAGGRSYNEQFF. The CDR3 coding sequence is TGTGCCAGCACACTAGCGGGGGGGCGTTCCTACAATGAGCAGTTCTTC.

This clone turned up a few times. The chain links TRBV25-1 to TRBJ1-3, with D unresolved. Germline V lookup: CDR1 MGHDK, CDR2 SYGVNS. The CDR3 has 12 amino acids. The V end was cut by 7 bases, the J end by 3 bases, with 7 bases between. The CDR3 region has the DNA TGTGCCAGCATTACAGATGGAAACACCATATATTTT. It specifies CASITDGNTIYF.

This rearrangement joins TRBV12-2 to TRBJ2-7; the D call TRBD2 from the table was never checked on the DNA. TRBV12-2 is an annotated pseudogene. This CDR3 region has 16 residues. This CDR3 is CASRLRAAGRTYEQYF. The DNA for the CDR3 is TGTGCAAGTCGCTTAAGGGCAGCGGGAAGAACCTACGAGCAGTACTTC.

The chain is built from TRBV19 and TRBJ2-5; maybe TRBD2 (5 bases). This CDR3 comprises 12 residues. Trimming cost V 8 bases and J 5 bases, with 12 bases left between them. Germline-derived CDR1 and CDR2 are LNHDA and SQIVND (reference sequence). Here the CDR3 DNA reads TGTGCCAGTGGGGTTACGGGGGAGACCCAGTACTTC. Amino acid sequence: CASGVTGETQYF. The whole variable domain, remainder taken from reference TRBV19 and TRBJ2-5, is DGGITQSPKYLFRKEGQNVTLSCEQNLNHDAMYWYRQDPGQGLRLIYYSQIVNDFQKGDIAEGYSVSREKKESFPLTVTSAQKNPTAFYLCASGVTGETQYFGPGTRLLVL.

V gene TRBV7-9 combines with J gene TRBJ1-6; D call uncertain. The V gene's germline CDR1 is SEHNR and CDR2 FQNEAQ (reference sequence). Trimming removed 4 bases at V and 13 bases at J, with 8 bases between. CDR3 length: 11 residues. CDR3 sequence (DNA): TGTGCCAGCAGCTCCGACAAGCCCCTCCACTTT. It codes for CASSSDKPLHF.

This chain joins TRBV28 and TRBJ2-3; D gene uncertain. CDR1 and CDR2 (germline): MDHEN, SYDVKM. This CDR3 is 14 amino acids long. V was cut by 3 bases and J by 1 base, with 8 bases left in between. The CDR3: CASSFVAGTDTQYF. The CDR3 DNA sequence: TGTGCCAGCAGTTTCGTAGCCGGCACAGATACGCAGTATTTT.